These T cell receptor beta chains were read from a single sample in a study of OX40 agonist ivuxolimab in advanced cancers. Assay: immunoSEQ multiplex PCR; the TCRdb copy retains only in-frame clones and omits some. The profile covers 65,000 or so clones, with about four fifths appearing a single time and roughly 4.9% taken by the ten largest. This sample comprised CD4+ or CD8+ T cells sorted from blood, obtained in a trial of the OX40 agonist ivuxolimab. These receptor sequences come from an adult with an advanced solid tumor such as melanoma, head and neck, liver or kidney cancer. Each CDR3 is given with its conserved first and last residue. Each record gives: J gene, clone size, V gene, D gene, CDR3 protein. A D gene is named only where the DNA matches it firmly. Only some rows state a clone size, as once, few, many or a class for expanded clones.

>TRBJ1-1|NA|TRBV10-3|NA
CAITPREGTEAFF
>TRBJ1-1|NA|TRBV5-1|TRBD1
CASSLATGYATEAFF
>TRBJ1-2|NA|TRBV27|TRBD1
CASTPGGSWDGYTF
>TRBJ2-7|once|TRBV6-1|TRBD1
CASRRDRNYEQYF
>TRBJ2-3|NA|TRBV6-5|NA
CASSRIPRTDTQYF
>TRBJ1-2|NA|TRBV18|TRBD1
CASSPSPWTGNNYGYTF
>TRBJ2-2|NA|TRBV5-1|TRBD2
CASSGGTSGRRVTGELFF
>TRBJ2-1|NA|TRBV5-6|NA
CASSLFSTEQFF
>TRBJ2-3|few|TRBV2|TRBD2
CASRRRVVSGRSDTQYF
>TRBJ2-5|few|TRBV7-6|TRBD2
CASSILTSGGPQETQYF
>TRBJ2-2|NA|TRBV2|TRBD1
CASKDRVGITGELFF
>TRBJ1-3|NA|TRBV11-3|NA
CASSSLPGNTIYF
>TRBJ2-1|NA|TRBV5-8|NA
CASSLGTPRDEQFF
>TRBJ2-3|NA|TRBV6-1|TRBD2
CASSLLAGATDTQYF
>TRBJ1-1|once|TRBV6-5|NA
CASSYGRDTEAFF
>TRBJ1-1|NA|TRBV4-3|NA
CASSQEQAGIAFF
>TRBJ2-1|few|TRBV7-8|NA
CASRSGRGTYNEQFF
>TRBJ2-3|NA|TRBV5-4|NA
CASSWSMDTQYF
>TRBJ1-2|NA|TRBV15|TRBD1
CATSRGTGNYGYTF
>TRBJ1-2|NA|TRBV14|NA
CASSQDHAGYTF
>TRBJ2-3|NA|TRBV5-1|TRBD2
CASSPGLAGDTDTQYF
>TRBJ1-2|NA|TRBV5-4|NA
CASSLDAGMGDGYTF
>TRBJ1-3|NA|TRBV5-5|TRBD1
CASSYLTGAGNTIYF
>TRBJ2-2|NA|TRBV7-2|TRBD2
CASSFGLAGTRTGELFF
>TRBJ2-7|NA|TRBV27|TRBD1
CASSLRQTGGAYEQYF
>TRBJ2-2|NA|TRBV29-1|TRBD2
CSVVGPGGFDTGELFF
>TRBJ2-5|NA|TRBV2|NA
CASSGLDQETQYF
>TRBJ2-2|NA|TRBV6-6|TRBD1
CASSYDRADTGELFF
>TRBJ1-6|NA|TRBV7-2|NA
CASRGDSYNSPLHF
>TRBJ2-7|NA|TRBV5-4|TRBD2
CASSRGGPGGPVEQYF
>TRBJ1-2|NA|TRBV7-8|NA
CASSSPNYGYTF
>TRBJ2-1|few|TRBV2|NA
CASSEDGGGREQFF
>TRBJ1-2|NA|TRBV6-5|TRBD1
CASSKIQGDYGYTF
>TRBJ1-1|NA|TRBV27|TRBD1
CASSGTGGEGTEAFF
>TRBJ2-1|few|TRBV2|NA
CASSGRDKHYNEQFF
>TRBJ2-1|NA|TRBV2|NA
CASSLQGGEQFF
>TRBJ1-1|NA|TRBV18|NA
CASSQGGGSGTEAFF
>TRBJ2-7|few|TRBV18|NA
CASSPPSSYEQYF
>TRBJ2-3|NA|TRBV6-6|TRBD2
CASSYSGAGGRDTQYF
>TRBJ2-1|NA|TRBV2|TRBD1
CASRRGPDGEQFF
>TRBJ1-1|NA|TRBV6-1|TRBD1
CASSENRGSTEAFF
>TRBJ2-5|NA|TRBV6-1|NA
CASSDRGWQETQYF
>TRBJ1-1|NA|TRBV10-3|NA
CAISETDGVSAFF
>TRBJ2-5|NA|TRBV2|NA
CATTAPNQGLQETQYF
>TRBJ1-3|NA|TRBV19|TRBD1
CASRMGTVYSGNTIYF
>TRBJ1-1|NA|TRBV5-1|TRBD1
CASSFGTGENIEAFF
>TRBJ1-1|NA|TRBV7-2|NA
CASSLGRVGIMNTEAFF
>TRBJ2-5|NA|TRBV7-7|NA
CASSLVFREETQYF
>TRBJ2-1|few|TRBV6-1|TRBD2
CASSEEGFSGRANQFF
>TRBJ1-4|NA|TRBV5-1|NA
CASSLGSWGVGEKLFF
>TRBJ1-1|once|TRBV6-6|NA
CASSYDRQPPRTAFF
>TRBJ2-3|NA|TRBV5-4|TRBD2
CASSLGGGAGTDTQYF
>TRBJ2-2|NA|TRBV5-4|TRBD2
CASSSGLAGVTGELFF
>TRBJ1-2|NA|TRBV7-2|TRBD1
CASSKQGNYGYTF
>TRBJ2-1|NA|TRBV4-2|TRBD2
CASSRSPGLAGSSYYNEQFF
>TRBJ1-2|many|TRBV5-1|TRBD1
CASSLAGTGVAGYTF
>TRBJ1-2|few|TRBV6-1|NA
CASSEASSMDYGYTF